The clone carrying this T cell receptor beta chain appeared many times. The germline CDR1 and CDR2 sequences are GTSNPN and SVGIG (reference sequence). The CDR3 has 12 residues. Trimming cost V 3 bases and J 7 bases, with 10 bases left between them. Unique molecular identifiers (one per individual cDNA molecule) were attached. TCRdb reanalysed the 5' RACE reads using MiXCR and keeps one entry per CDR3 protein. The data show fewer than 100,000 distinct CDR3 sequences, with approximately 10% seen just once and about 4.4% held by the top ten. The entry originates in a study of early T cells in non-severe SARS-CoV-2 infection. Study summary: RNA in bulk from unsorted whole blood was sequenced, and chains were unpaired.

The sequencing input was whole blood. V gene TRBV30 combines with J gene TRBJ2-1; D remains ambiguous. The clonotype was recovered from an adult who was a healthcare worker with PCR-confirmed SARS-CoV-2 infection or an uninfected control (not recorded which). The CDR3 DNA is TGTGCCTGGAGACGGCCCCCGAATGAGCAGTTCTTC. This gives the protein CAWRRPPNEQFF.